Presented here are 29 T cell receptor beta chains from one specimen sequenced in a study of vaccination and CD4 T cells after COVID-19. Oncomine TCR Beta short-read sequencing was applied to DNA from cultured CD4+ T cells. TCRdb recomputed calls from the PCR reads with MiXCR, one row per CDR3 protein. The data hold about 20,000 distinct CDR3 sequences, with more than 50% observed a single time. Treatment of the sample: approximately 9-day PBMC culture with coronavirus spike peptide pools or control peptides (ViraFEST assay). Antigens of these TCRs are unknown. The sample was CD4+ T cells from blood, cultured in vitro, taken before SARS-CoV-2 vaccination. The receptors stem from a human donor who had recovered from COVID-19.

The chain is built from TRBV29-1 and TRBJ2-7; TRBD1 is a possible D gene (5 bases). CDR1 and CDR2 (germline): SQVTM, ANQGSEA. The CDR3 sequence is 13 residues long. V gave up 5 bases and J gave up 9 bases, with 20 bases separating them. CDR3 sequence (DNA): TGCAGCGTTATCGAGGACATTTTCCGCGGGCAGTACTTC. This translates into CSVIEDIFRGQYF.

The CDR3 sequence: CASSLRQVNTEAFF. CDR3 DNA sequence: TGTGCCAGCAGCTTAAGACAGGTGAACACTGAAGCTTTCTTT. The chain is built from TRBV7-9 and TRBJ1-1; weak D call: TRBD1 (6 bases). The CDR3 spans 14 residues. Germline V gene lookup returns CDR1 SEHNR and CDR2 FQNEAQ (reference sequence). The ends were cut back, 2 bases at V and 0 bases at J, with 7 bases in the middle.

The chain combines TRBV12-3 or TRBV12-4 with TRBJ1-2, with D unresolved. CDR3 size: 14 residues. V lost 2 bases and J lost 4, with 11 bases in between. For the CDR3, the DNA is TGTGCCAGCAGTTTACCGGACCGCGTCTATGGCTACACCTTC. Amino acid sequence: CASSLPDRVYGYTF.

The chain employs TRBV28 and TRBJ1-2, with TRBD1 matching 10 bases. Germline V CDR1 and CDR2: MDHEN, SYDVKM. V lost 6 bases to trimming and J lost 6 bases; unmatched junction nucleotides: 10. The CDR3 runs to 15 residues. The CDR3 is CASRYPTGTGDGYTF. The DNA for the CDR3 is TGTGCCAGCAGGTACCCTACCGGGACAGGGGATGGCTACACCTTC.

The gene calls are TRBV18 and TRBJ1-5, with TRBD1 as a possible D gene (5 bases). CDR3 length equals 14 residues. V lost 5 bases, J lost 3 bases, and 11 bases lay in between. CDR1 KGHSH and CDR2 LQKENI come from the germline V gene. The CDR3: CASSTSGSNQPQHF. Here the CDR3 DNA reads TGTGCCAGCTCAACCTCAGGGTCCAATCAGCCCCAGCATTTT.

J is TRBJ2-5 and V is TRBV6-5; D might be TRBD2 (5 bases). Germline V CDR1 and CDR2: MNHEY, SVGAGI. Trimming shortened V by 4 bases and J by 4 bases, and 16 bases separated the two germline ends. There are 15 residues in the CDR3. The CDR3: CASSSPSGEGETQYF. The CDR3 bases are TGTGCCAGCAGTTCCCCCTCAGGCGAGGGAGAGACCCAGTACTTC.

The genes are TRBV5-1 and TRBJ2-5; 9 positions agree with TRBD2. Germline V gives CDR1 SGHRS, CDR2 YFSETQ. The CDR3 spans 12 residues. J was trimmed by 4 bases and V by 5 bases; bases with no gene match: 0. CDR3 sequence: CASRLAGETQYF. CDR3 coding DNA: TGCGCCAGCAGACTAGCGGGAGAGACCCAGTACTTC.

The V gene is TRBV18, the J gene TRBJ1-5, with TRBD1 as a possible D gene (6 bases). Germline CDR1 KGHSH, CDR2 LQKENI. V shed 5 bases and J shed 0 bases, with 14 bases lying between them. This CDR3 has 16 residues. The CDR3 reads CASSTSTGNSNQPQHF. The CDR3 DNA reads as TGTGCCAGCTCAACCTCGACAGGTAATAGCAATCAGCCCCAGCATTTT.

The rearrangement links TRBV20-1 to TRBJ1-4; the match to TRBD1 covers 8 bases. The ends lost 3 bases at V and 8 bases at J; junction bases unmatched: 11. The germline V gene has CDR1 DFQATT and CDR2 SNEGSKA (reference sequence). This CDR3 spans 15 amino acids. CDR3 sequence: CSARNRQGAEEKLFF. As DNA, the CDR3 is TGCAGTGCTAGGAACCGGCAGGGGGCGGAGGAAAAACTGTTTTTT.

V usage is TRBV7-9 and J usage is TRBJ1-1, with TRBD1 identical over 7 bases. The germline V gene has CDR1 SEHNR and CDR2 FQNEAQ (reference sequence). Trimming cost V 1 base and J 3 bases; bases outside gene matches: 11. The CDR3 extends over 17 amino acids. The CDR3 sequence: CASSLGARTGSDTEAFF. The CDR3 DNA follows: TGTGCCAGCAGCTTAGGGGCTCGGACAGGCTCTGACACTGAAGCTTTCTTT.

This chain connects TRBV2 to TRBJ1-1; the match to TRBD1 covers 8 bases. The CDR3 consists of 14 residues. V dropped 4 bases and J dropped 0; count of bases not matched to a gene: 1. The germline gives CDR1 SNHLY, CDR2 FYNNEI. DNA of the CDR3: TGTGCCAGCAGTGGACAGGGGATGAACACTGAAGCTTTCTTT. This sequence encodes CASSGQGMNTEAFF.

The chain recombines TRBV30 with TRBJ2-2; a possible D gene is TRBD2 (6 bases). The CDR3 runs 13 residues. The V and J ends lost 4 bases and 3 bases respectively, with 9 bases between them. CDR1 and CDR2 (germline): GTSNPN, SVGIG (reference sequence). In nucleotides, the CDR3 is TGTGCCTGGAACCAGCGGGACACCGGGGAGCTGTTTTTT. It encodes CAWNQRDTGELFF.

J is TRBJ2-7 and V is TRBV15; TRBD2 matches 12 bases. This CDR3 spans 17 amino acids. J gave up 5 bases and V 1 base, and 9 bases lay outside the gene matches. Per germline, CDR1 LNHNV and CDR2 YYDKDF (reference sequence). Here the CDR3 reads CATSRALAGGPLDEQYF. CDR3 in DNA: TGTGCCACCAGCAGAGCTCTAGCGGGAGGGCCGCTCGACGAGCAGTACTTC.

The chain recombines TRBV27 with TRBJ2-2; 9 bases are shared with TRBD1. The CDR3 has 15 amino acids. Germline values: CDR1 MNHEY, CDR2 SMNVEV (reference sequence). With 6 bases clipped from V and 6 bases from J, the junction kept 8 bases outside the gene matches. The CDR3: CASSQGTGLAGELFF. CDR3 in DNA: TGTGCCAGCAGCCAAGGGACAGGGTTGGCCGGGGAGCTGTTTTTT.

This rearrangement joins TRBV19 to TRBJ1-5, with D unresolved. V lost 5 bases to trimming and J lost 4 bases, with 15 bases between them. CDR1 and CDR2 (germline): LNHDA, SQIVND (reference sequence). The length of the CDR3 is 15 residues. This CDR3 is CASSAEFRGNQPQHF. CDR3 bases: TGTGCCAGTAGTGCTGAGTTCAGAGGTAATCAGCCCCAGCATTTT.

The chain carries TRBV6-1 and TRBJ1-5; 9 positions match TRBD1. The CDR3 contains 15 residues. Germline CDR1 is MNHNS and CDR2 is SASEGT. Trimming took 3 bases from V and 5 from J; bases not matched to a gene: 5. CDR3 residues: CASSDGQGSYQPQHF. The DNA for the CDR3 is TGTGCCAGCAGTGACGGACAGGGGTCCTATCAGCCCCAGCATTTT.

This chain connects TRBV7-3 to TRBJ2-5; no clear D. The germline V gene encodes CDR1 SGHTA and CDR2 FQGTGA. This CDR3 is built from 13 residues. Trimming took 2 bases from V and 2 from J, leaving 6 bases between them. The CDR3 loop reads CASSLGRQETQYF. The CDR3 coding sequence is TGTGCCAGCAGCTTAGGCAGACAAGAGACCCAGTACTTC.

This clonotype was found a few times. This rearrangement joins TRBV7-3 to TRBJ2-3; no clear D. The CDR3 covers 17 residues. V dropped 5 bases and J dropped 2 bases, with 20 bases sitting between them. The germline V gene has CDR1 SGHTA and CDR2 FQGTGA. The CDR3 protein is CASSLLGGPPSTDTQYF. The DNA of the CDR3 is TGTGCCAGCAGCCTCCTTGGCGGACCCCCCTCCACAGATACGCAGTATTTT.

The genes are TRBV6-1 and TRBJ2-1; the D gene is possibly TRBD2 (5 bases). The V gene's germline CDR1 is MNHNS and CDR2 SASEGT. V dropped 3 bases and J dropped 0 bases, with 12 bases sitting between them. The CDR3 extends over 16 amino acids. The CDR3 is CASSEAEGSSYNEQFF. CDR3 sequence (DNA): TGTGCCAGCAGTGAGGCCGAGGGAAGCTCCTACAATGAGCAGTTCTTC.

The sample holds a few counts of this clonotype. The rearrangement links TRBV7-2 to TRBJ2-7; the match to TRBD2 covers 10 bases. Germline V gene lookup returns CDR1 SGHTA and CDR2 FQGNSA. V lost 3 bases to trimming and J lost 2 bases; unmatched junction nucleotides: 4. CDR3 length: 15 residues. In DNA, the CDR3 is TGTGCCAGCAGCTTCGGACTAGCGGTGACCTACGAGCAGTACTTC. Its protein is CASSFGLAVTYEQYF.

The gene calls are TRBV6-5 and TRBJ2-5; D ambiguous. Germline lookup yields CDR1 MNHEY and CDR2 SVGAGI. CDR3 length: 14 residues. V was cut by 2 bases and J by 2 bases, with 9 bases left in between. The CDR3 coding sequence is TGTGCCAGCAGTTACGGTCGCGGACAAGAGACCCAGTACTTC. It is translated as CASSYGRGQETQYF.

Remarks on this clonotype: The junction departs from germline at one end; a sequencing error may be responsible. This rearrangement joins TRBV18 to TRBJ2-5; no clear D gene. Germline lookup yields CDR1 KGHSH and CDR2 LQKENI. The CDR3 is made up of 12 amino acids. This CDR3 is CATSLTEETQYF. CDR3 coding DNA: TGTGCCACCTCACTAACCGAAGAGACCCAGTACTTC. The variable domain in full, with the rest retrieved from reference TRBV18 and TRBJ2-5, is NAGVMQNPRHLVRRRGQEARLRCSPMKGHSHVYWYRQLPEEGLKFMVYLQKENIIDESGMPKERFSAEFPKEGPSILRIQQVVRGDSAAYFCATSLTEETQYFGPGTRLLVL.

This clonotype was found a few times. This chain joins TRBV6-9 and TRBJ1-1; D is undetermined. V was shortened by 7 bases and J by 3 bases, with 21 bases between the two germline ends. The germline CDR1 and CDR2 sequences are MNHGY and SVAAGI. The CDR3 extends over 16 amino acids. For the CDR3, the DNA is TGTGCCAGCACAATGGGAGGACGGGAGAAGCACACTGAAGCTTTCTTT. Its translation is CASTMGGREKHTEAFF.

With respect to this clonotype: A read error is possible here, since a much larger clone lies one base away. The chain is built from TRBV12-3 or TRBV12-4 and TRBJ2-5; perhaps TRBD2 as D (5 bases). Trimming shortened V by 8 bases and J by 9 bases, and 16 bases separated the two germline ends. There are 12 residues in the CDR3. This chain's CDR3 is CASARQVEAQYF. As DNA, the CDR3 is TGTGCCAGCGCCCGGCAGGTGGAGGCCCAGTACTTC.

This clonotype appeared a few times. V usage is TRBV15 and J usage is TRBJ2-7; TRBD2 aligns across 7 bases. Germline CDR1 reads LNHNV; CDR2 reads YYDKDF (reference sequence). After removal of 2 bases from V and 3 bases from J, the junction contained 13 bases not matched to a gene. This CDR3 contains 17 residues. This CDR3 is CATSRRPRDGGGYEQYF. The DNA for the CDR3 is TGTGCCACCAGCAGACGTCCGAGAGATGGGGGGGGCTACGAGCAGTACTTC. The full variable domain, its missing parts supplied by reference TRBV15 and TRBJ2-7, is DAMVIQNPRYQVTQFGKPVTLSCSQTLNHNVMYWYQQKSSQAPKLLFHYYDKDFNNEADTPDNFQSRRPNTSFCFLDIRSPGLGDTAMYLCATSRRPRDGGGYEQYFGPGTRLTVT.

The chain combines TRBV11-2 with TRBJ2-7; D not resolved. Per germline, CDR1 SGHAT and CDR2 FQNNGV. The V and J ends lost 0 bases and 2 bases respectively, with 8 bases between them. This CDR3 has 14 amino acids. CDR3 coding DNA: TGTGCCAGCAGCTTAGACCGGGCAACCTACGAGCAGTACTTC. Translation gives CASSLDRATYEQYF.

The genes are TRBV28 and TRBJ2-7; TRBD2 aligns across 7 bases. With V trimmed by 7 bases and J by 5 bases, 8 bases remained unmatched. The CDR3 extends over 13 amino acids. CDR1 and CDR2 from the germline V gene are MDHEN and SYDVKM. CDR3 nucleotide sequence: TGTGCCAGCACCCCTAGCGGCCCGAACGAGCAGTACTTC. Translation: CASTPSGPNEQYF.

The CDR3 sequence is CASGTSGAIHYEQYF. The CDR3 region has the DNA TGTGCCAGCGGGACTAGCGGGGCTATACACTACGAGCAGTACTTC. V gene TRBV2 combines with J gene TRBJ2-7; 13 bases match TRBD2. Germline V gene data show CDR1 as SNHLY and CDR2 as FYNNEI. The CDR3 loop spans 15 amino acids. With 8 bases clipped from V and 3 bases from J, the junction kept 7 bases outside the gene matches.

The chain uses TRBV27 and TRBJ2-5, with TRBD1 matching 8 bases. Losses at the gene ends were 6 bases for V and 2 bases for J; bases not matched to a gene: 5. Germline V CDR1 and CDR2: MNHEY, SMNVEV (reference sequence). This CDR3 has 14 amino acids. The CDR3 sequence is CASRDRVEQETQYF. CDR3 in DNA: TGTGCCAGCAGGGACAGGGTGGAGCAAGAGACCCAGTACTTC.